This T cell receptor (beta chain) was recovered during a study of blood T cell repertoires in COVID-19. The overall study: Researchers got acute and convalescent COVID-19 samples from the United States, Italy and Spain. PBMCs, B-cell-depleted T cells, or T cells were the source of the cDNA or gDNA that made up the material.

The CDR3 has 16 amino acids. Looked up from germline, CDR1 is SGHDT and CDR2 is YYEEEE. V was clipped by 1 base and J by 5 bases; unmatched bases: 6. There are a few counts of this clone. Original analysis: For nucleated cells, counts were estimated from reference gene primer amplification. Only in-frame clones appear in the TCRdb table, and some are missing; sequencing was by immunoSEQ multiplex PCR. The V and J calls and clone size are taken from that table; D and trimming were inferred from the DNA. The table lists about 180,000 clones, approximately 84% of them singletons. Sequencing input: peripheral blood. The chain uses TRBV5-6 and TRBJ1-6; 7 bases align to TRBD1. This TCR derives from a human donor in a cohort sampled during active COVID-19. CDR3 sequence reads: CASSLRWDRDNSPLHF. In nucleotides, the CDR3 is TGTGCCAGCAGCTTGCGGTGGGACAGAGATAATTCACCCCTCCACTTT.